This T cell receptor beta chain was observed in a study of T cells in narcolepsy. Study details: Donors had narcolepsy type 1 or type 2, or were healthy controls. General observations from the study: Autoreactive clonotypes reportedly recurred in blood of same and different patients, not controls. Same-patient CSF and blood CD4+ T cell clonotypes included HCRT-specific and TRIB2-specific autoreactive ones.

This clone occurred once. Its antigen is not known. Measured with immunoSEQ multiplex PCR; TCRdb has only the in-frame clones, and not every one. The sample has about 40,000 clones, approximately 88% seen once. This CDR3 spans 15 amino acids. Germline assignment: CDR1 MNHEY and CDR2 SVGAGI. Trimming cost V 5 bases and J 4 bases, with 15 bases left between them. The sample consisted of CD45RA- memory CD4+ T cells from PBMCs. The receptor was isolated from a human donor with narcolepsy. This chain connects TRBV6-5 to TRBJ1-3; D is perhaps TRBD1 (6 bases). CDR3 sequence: CASSRQVPGGNTIYF. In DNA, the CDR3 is TGTGCCAGCAGTCGACAGGTCCCCGGGGGAAACACCATATATTTT.